The 30 T cell receptor beta chains in this list originate from one sample, sequenced in a study of cytomegalovirus exposure and HLA in healthy donors. The PCR was carried out with 60 Vbeta primers and 13 Jbeta primers. Sequencing used immunoSEQ multiplex PCR; TCRdb keeps in-frame clones, though not all of them. The data contain 150,000 to 200,000 clones, 60% to 80% of them singletons. Source material: PBMCs. Source of these receptors: a man in his forties in good health and CMV-seropositive.

The table lists this clone with a count of one. This rearrangement joins TRBV30 to TRBJ2-2, with 11 bases matching TRBD2. V gave up 1 base and J gave up 6 bases; unmatched junction bases: 4. The CDR3 is made up of 15 amino acids. Looked up from germline, CDR1 is GTSNPN and CDR2 is SVGIG (reference sequence). CDR3 sequence (DNA): TGTGCCTGGAGTGGTAGCGGGAGGGCCGCCGGGGAGCTGTTTTTT. Translation: CAWSGSGRAAGELFF.

The sample holds one count of this clone. This chain joins TRBV5-5 and TRBJ2-7, with D possibly matching TRBD1 (5 bases). The CDR3 consists of 13 residues. Trimming shortened V by 2 bases and J by 2 bases, and 8 bases separated the two germline ends. In germline, CDR1 is SGHKS, CDR2 YYEKEE (reference sequence). The CDR3 DNA reads as TGTGCCAGCAGCTTAGCAGGGACCTACGAGCAGTACTTC. As protein: CASSLAGTYEQYF.

This clone came up once. This sequence joins TRBV5-1 and TRBJ2-5; possible D gene TRBD1, 6 bases. The germline V gene encodes CDR1 SGHRS and CDR2 YFSETQ. This CDR3 spans 17 amino acids. V was pared by 1 base and J by 4 bases, with 20 bases between. DNA of the CDR3: TGCGCCAGCAGCTTGACTATGGGGGCCAGCTTGGCAGAGACCCAGTACTTC. It translates to CASSLTMGASLAETQYF. The variable domain in full, with the rest retrieved from reference TRBV5-1 and TRBJ2-5, is KAGVTQTPRYLIKTRGQQVTLSCSPISGHRSVSWYQQTPGQGLQFLFEYFSETQRNKGNFPGRFSGRQFSNSRSEMNVSTLELGDSALYLCASSLTMGASLAETQYFGPGTRLLVL.

The V gene is TRBV10-1, the J gene TRBJ2-2, with 11 bases that match TRBD2. The germline gives CDR1 WNHNN, CDR2 SYGVQD (reference sequence). The CDR3 covers 16 residues. V trimming: 3 bases; J trimming: 4 bases; junction bases outside the gene matches: 4. This CDR3 reads CASSDKGTSGTGELFF. DNA of the CDR3: TGCGCCAGCAGTGATAAGGGGACTAGCGGCACCGGGGAGCTGTTTTTT.

The rearrangement uses TRBV14 and TRBJ1-2, with TRBD1 matching 9 bases. Germline CDR1 and CDR2: SGHDN and FVKESK. There are 13 residues in the CDR3. J was trimmed by 4 bases and V by 4 bases; bases with no gene match: 1. CDR3 amino acids: CASSRDRVYGYTF. The CDR3 region has the DNA TGTGCCAGCAGCCGGGACAGGGTCTATGGCTACACCTTC.

In its sample, this clone was seen a few times. The chain links TRBV2 to TRBJ2-1; a possible D gene is TRBD1 (6 bases). CDR3 size: 13 residues. CDR1 is SNHLY and CDR2 is FYNNEI in the germline V gene. V was trimmed by 6 bases and J by 10 bases, leaving 16 bases between them. In DNA, the CDR3 is TGTGCCAGCAGACAAGTTGGGACAAGAGAGCAGTTCTTC. This codes for CASRQVGTREQFF.

This rearrangement joins TRBV9 to TRBJ2-2, with 7 bases matching TRBD1. CDR1 is SGDLS, CDR2 YYNGEE, per germline. V lost 6 bases to trimming and J lost 4 bases; unmatched junction nucleotides: 9. The length of the CDR3 is 15 residues. CDR3 DNA: TGTGCCAGCAACCGTGGGGGACAGACCACCGGGGAGCTGTTTTTT. It encodes CASNRGGQTTGELFF.

The chain recombines TRBV2 with TRBJ1-1, with D tentatively TRBD1 (6 bases). Deletions cut 4 bases from V and 1 base from J, with 10 bases between. The length of the CDR3 is 14 residues. Germline CDR1 SNHLY, CDR2 FYNNEI. CDR3 in amino acids: CASSVQGWNTEAFF. The CDR3 DNA is TGTGCCAGCAGTGTCCAGGGGTGGAACACTGAAGCTTTCTTT.

The chain is built from TRBV10-3 and TRBJ1-2; D might be TRBD1 (5 bases). V gave up 2 bases and J gave up 5 bases, with 15 bases separating them. Germline values: CDR1 ENHRY, CDR2 SYGVKD. This CDR3 region has 15 residues. CDR3 bases: TGTGCCATCAGTGAGACGGAGGGGATGGGGTATGGCTACACCTTC. This gives the protein CAISETEGMGYGYTF.

This clone was seen more than once but under ten times. This chain joins TRBV6-1 and TRBJ2-7; 11 nucleotides align to TRBD2. Trimming took 5 bases from V and 5 from J; bases not matched to a gene: 5. This CDR3 contains 14 residues. Germline assignment: CDR1 MNHNS and CDR2 SASEGT. CDR3 region: CASSRLAGLNEQYF. CDR3 bases: TGTGCCAGCAGTAGACTAGCGGGATTAAACGAGCAGTACTTC.

The rearrangement uses TRBV11-3 and TRBJ2-3; no reliable D call. Germline V CDR1 and CDR2: SGHNT, YENEEA. V lost 5 bases, J lost 4 bases, and 13 bases lay in between. The CDR3 runs 14 residues. The CDR3 loop reads CASSILLRADTQYF. In DNA form, the CDR3 reads TGTGCCAGCAGCATACTCCTTCGGGCAGATACGCAGTATTTT. The full variable domain, in which reference TRBV11-3 and TRBJ2-3 provide the parts outside the CDR3, is EAGVVQSPRYKIIEKKQPVAFWCNPISGHNTLYWYLQNLGQGPELLIRYENEEAVDDSQLPKDRFSAERLKGVDSTLKIQPAELGDSAVYLCASSILLRADTQYFGPGTRLTVL.

The V call is TRBV5-1, the J call TRBJ2-1; 13 positions match TRBD2. The V and J ends lost 0 bases and 3 bases, in that order; junction bases with no gene match: 6. The germline CDR1 and CDR2 sequences are SGHRS and YFSETQ. The CDR3 contains 18 residues. This chain's CDR3 is CASSLGLLAGGGYNEQFF. The CDR3 DNA sequence: TGCGCCAGCAGCTTGGGTTTACTAGCGGGAGGGGGCTACAATGAGCAGTTCTTC.

The V call is TRBV2, the J call TRBJ1-5, with TRBD1 identical over 8 bases. CDR1 is SNHLY, CDR2 FYNNEI, per germline. The CDR3 length is 15 residues. After removal of 4 bases from V and 0 bases from J, the junction contained 2 bases not matched to a gene. The CDR3 protein is CASSGQGLSNQPQHF. The DNA for the CDR3 is TGTGCCAGCAGTGGACAGGGGCTTAGCAATCAGCCCCAGCATTTT.

The genes are TRBV19 and TRBJ1-3; 7 bases fit TRBD1. Germline V gene sequence: CDR1 LNHDA, CDR2 SQIVND (reference sequence). J lost 0 bases, V lost 0 bases, and 2 bases had no gene match. There are 16 residues in the CDR3. CDR3 sequence reads: CASSIEGTASGNTIYF. CDR3 nucleotides: TGTGCCAGTAGTATAGAAGGGACAGCCTCTGGAAACACCATATATTTT.

This clone appeared a single time. This chain links TRBV19 with TRBJ2-7; 10 positions match TRBD2. The length of the CDR3 is 16 residues. Germline V gene lookup returns CDR1 LNHDA and CDR2 SQIVND (reference sequence). V lost 6 bases, J lost 4 bases, and 12 bases stayed unmatched. The CDR3 is CASRLWGPSGSYEQYF. Written as DNA, the CDR3 is TGTGCCAGTAGGCTCTGGGGGCCTAGCGGGAGTTACGAGCAGTACTTC. The entire variable domain, with the rest obtained from reference TRBV19 and TRBJ2-7, is as follows: DGGITQSPKYLFRKEGQNVTLSCEQNLNHDAMYWYRQDPGQGLRLIYYSQIVNDFQKGDIAEGYSVSREKKESFPLTVTSAQKNPTAFYLCASRLWGPSGSYEQYFGPGTRLTVT.

V usage is TRBV7-8 and J usage is TRBJ2-7, with D possibly matching TRBD2 (5 bases). This CDR3 comprises 17 residues. Germline-derived CDR1 and CDR2 are SGHVS and FQNEAQ. Between the trimmed V and J ends, which lost 5 bases and 0 bases, there was a span of 20 bases. CDR3 region: CASSPLGYERTSYEQYF. CDR3 sequence (DNA): TGTGCCAGCAGCCCCCTAGGGTATGAGCGGACCTCCTACGAGCAGTACTTC.

The J gene is TRBJ1-5, the V gene TRBV19, with 8 bases identical to TRBD1. With 9 bases clipped from V and 3 bases from J, the junction kept 10 bases outside the gene matches. The germline V gene encodes CDR1 LNHDA and CDR2 SQIVND (reference sequence). This CDR3 is built from 15 residues. As DNA, the CDR3 is TGTGCCAGCAGGGAATGGGGACAGGACAATCAGCCCCAGCATTTT. Its protein product is CASREWGQDNQPQHF.

V and J are TRBV5-1 and TRBJ2-2; 9 bases align to TRBD1. Losses at the gene ends were 1 base for V and 1 base for J; bases not matched to a gene: 8. Germline CDR1 SGHRS, CDR2 YFSETQ. This CDR3 is built from 18 residues. CDR3 coding DNA: TGCGCCAGCAGCTTGTTCGCCCCGGGACAGGGGAACACCGGGGAGCTGTTTTTT. It is translated as CASSLFAPGQGNTGELFF.

The CDR3, as DNA: TGTGCCAGCAGTGTATTGCGGAGTAGCACAGATACGCAGTATTTT. It specifies CASSVLRSSTDTQYF. This chain joins TRBV6-1 and TRBJ2-3; D is undetermined. Germline loops: CDR1 MNHNS, CDR2 SASEGT. V was cut by 4 bases and J by 0 bases, with 11 bases left in between. The CDR3 runs 15 residues.

The rearrangement uses TRBV7-9 and TRBJ2-1; 7 bases align to TRBD2. The CDR3 extends over 15 amino acids. In germline, CDR1 is SEHNR, CDR2 FQNEAQ (reference sequence). The junction had 5 bases not matched to a gene; V was cut back by 2 bases and J by 4 bases. The CDR3 coding sequence is TGTGCCAGCAGCTTAAGCGGGATACGGTACAATGAGCAGTTCTTC. Its translation is CASSLSGIRYNEQFF.

The chain recombines TRBV5-1 with TRBJ2-5; 9 bases line up with TRBD1. Germline assignment: CDR1 SGHRS and CDR2 YFSETQ. The CDR3 extends over 15 amino acids. V dropped 0 bases and J dropped 11; count of bases not matched to a gene: 11. CDR3 in DNA: TGCGCCAGCAGCTTGGATGTGGGACAGGGTTGGGAGCAGTACTTC. Translated, it gives CASSLDVGQGWEQYF.

The V gene is TRBV18, the J gene TRBJ2-1; D gene unclear. Germline CDR1 and CDR2: KGHSH and LQKENI. Trimming pared 0 bases from V and 9 bases from J, leaving 9 bases between. The CDR3 is 13 amino acids. The CDR3 reads CASSPPVQFEQFF. DNA of the CDR3: TGTGCCAGCTCACCACCGGTCCAGTTTGAGCAGTTCTTC. The variable domain in full, with the rest retrieved from reference TRBV18 and TRBJ2-1, is NAGVMQNPRHLVRRRGQEARLRCSPMKGHSHVYWYRQLPEEGLKFMVYLQKENIIDESGMPKERFSAEFPKEGPSILRIQQVVRGDSAAYFCASSPPVQFEQFFGPGTRLTVL.

Only a few counts were recorded for this clone. The chain uses TRBV4-2 and TRBJ2-3; possible D gene TRBD2, 5 bases. Germline-derived CDR1 and CDR2 are LGHNA and YNFKEQ. The CDR3 spans 14 residues. Trimming stripped 0 bases from V and 4 bases from J, with 8 bases between. CDR3 residues: CASSQDRAADTQYF. DNA for the CDR3: TGTGCCAGCAGCCAAGATCGAGCGGCAGATACGCAGTATTTT.

The chain employs TRBV5-1 and TRBJ2-7; TRBD2 matches 7 bases. The ends lost 2 bases at V and 7 bases at J; junction bases unmatched: 6. CDR3 size: 13 residues. Germline V CDR1 and CDR2: SGHRS, YFSETQ. CDR3 sequence: CASSFASGREQYF. The CDR3 DNA sequence: TGCGCCAGCAGCTTTGCTAGCGGCCGTGAGCAGTACTTC.

The chain has TRBV6-1 and TRBJ2-7, with TRBD1 matching 10 bases. Germline loops: CDR1 MNHNS, CDR2 SASEGT. V trimming: 6 bases; J trimming: 2 bases; junction bases outside the gene matches: 4. This CDR3 region has 14 residues. The CDR3 region is CASSGDRGTYEQYF. The CDR3 DNA sequence: TGTGCCAGCAGCGGGGACAGGGGAACCTACGAGCAGTACTTC.

This clone appeared a single time. The V call is TRBV7-3, the J call TRBJ2-2, with D possibly being TRBD2 (7 bases). CDR1 is SGHTA, CDR2 FQGTGA, per germline. V was pared by 5 bases and J by 1 base, with 14 bases between. This CDR3 is 16 amino acids long. The CDR3 region is CASSLRGGGNTGELFF. The CDR3 bases are TGTGCCAGCAGCCTCAGAGGGGGGGGGAACACCGGGGAGCTGTTTTTT.

The chain recombines TRBV7-9 with TRBJ2-3, with 7 positions matching TRBD2. V was pared by 0 bases and J by 2 bases, with 2 bases of the junction left unmatched. Germline CDR1 is SEHNR and CDR2 is FQNEAQ (reference sequence). The CDR3 length is 15 residues. The CDR3 bases are TGTGCCAGCAGCTTAGCTGGGAGGGCCACAGATACGCAGTATTTT. Protein: CASSLAGRATDTQYF.

This rearrangement joins TRBV19 to TRBJ1-2; 10 nucleotides match TRBD1. V was pared by 6 bases and J by 5 bases, with 9 bases of the junction left unmatched. Germline CDR1 reads LNHDA; CDR2 reads SQIVND (reference sequence). This CDR3 contains 15 residues. The CDR3 protein is CASSRDRGREYGYTF. Here the CDR3 DNA reads TGTGCCAGTAGCCGAGACAGGGGGCGAGAATATGGCTACACCTTC.

The chain employs TRBV7-9 and TRBJ2-5, with 8 bases that match TRBD2. The end of the DNA fits TRBJ2-7 better, so the J call may be wrong. Germline-derived CDR1 and CDR2 are SEHNR and FQNEAQ (reference sequence). The CDR3 spans 13 residues. The CDR3 protein is CASSRGGVYEQYF. The CDR3 nucleotides read TGTGCCAGCAGCCGGGGGGGTGTCTACGAGCAGTACTTC.

The genes are TRBV6-6 and TRBJ1-3; possibly TRBD1 for D (5 bases). Deletions cut 10 bases from V and 0 bases from J, with 13 bases between. CDR3 length: 14 residues. CDR1 is MNHNY, CDR2 SVGAGI, per germline (reference sequence). The CDR3 region has the DNA TGTGCCACCACCTGGGGGGGCTCTGGAAACACCATATATTTT. Protein sequence: CATTWGGSGNTIYF.